This entry is about one T cell receptor beta chain. This clonotype was recorded at least ten times. Its antigen is still unknown. Base quality data are lacking; no much larger clone is found one base away. Lymph node samples came from the axillary draining lymph nodes of breast cancer patients. For CDR1 and CDR2, the germline V gene lists KGHDR and SFDVKD. Trimming takes 6 bases from V and 2 bases from J, and the germline ends sit 12 bases apart. The CDR3 goes from the cysteine to the phenylalanine over 14 residues. The only DNA kept is the CDR3, 42 bases in frame from the first base. The data were taken from a study of breast tumors, draining lymph nodes, adjacent tissues (dated by TCRdb to 2016 to 2017). General notes on the study: In breast cancer patients, the study compared the TCR beta repertoires of tumor, adjacent nontumor tissue and axillary lymph nodes. The study was designed to assess the relationships and possible T-cell exchange between tumor, surrounding tissue and draining lymph node repertoires in human breast cancer. On the study overall, not on this receptor specifically: The conclusion that tumor T cells originate in lymph nodes was presented as consistent with a hypothesis rather than as directly demonstrated. Tumor T-cell repertoires showed less diversity than lymph node repertoires and more diversity than nontumor tissue repertoires, and tumor T-cell repertoires showed preferential V and J gene usage. The data were considered consistent with most tumor T cells being derived from the lymph node and subsequently expanding within tumor tissue. The similarity between tumor and nontumor tissue repertoires was significantly greater in luminal-like breast cancer than in basal-like breast cancer.

Sequencing instrument: Illumina HiSeq 2000. TCR beta chain libraries were generated through multiplex PCR amplification. The amplified TCR beta chain products were analyzed by high-throughput sequencing. Clones were called with MiXCR by TCRdb after fastp trimmed the public reads at Q25, and only in-frame beta chains were retained. A single entry per CDR3 protein holds the most common genes and DNA from its merged rows. Across this sample there are about 94,000 distinct CDR3 sequences, with roughly 29% seen only once. Clones ranked in the top ten supply 8.1% of the sample. The sample comprised axillary lymph node tissue. This TCR derives from a female donor with breast cancer. Some clones in this sample may be carry-over from other donors' samples. Rearrangement joined TRBV24-1 to TRBJ2-5; the D gene is not confidently resolved. The DNA sequence follows: TGTGCCACCAGTAATCATCAGGATCAAGAGACCCAGTACTTC. Translated, it reads CATSNHQDQETQYF.